These T cell receptor beta chains were read from a single sample in a study of T cell responses to AZD1222 COVID-19 vaccine. Profiling relied on immunoSEQ multiplex PCR, and the TCRdb table lists in-frame clones only, not all of them. The data show roughly 150,000 clones, approximately 92% seen once. The source was peripheral blood, collected 28 days after the second AZD1222 dose. The receptor source for this set is an adult who received the AZD1222 COVID-19 vaccine. The CDR3 runs from the conserved cysteine through the conserved F or W. A D gene is named only where the DNA matches it firmly. A row's size may be missing; if present it is once, few, many or a size class.

>TRBV2|.|TRBJ1-4|.
TGTGCCAGCAGTGCTAGGCGGATCCTGCCCTCTGCCGCTAATGAAAAACTGTTTTTT
CASSARRILPSAANEKLFF
>TRBV10-3|TRBD1|TRBJ2-7|.
TGTGCCATCAGTGAGTCGATGACCGGGACAGGCTTCAACGAGCAGTACTTC
CAISESMTGTGFNEQYF
>TRBV6-2/TRBV6-3|.|TRBJ1-2|once
TGTGCCAGCAGTTACGCCTACAGGGAGGCCGCGAACTATGGCTACACCTTC
CASSYAYREAANYGYTF
>TRBV27|.|TRBJ2-2|.
TGTGCCAGCAGTTTATCGAGAGTAGGCACCGGGGAGCTGTTTTTT
CASSLSRVGTGELFF
>TRBV13|.|TRBJ2-7|.
TGTGCCAGCAGCTTAATACAGGGTGGGGGTGAGCAGTACTTC
CASSLIQGGGEQYF
>TRBV6-1|.|TRBJ2-5|.
TGTGCCAGCAGTGATATAAAGGGGAAGACCCAGTACTTC
CASSDIKGKTQYF
>TRBV18|.|TRBJ1-3|.
TGTGCCAGCTCACCAGTCGTGGCCCGTGGAAACACCATATATTTT
CASSPVVARGNTIYF
>TRBV9|.|TRBJ2-5|.
TGTGCCAGCAGCGTACGCCTAGCAGGGGAGACCCAGTACTTC
CASSVRLAGETQYF
>TRBV28|.|TRBJ2-3|.
TGTGCCAGTAGTGGGTCTTCCAGCACAGATACGCAGTATTTT
CASSGSSSTDTQYF
>TRBV6-5|.|TRBJ2-7|.
TGTGCCAGCTTCACCCCCTACGAGCAGTACTTC
CASFTPYEQYF
>TRBV7-6|TRBD1|TRBJ1-5|.
TGTGCCAGCAGCCTCGGGACAGGGGCGTTGAGCAATCAGCCCCAGCATTTT
CASSLGTGALSNQPQHF
>TRBV27|.|TRBJ1-4|.
TGTGCCAGCAGTTTAATGGGTCCACCAGGGGAAAAACTGTTTTTT
CASSLMGPPGEKLFF
>TRBV19|.|TRBJ1-1|few
TGTGCCAGTACAACTCGTCTGAACACTGAAGCTTTCTTT
CASTTRLNTEAFF
>TRBV4-3|TRBD1|TRBJ2-7|.
TGCGCCAGCAGCCTCAACACTTTGGGACAGTCAAGCTCCTACGAGCAGTACTTC
CASSLNTLGQSSSYEQYF
>TRBV9|TRBD2|TRBJ2-5|.
TGTGCCAGCAGCGTAGGTAGCGGGAGTCAAGAGACCCAGTACTTC
CASSVGSGSQETQYF
>TRBV5-1|TRBD1|TRBJ1-2|.
TGCGCCAGCAGCCCAGACGGACAGGTTGTGGCCTATGGCTACACCTTC
CASSPDGQVVAYGYTF
>TRBV6-5|.|TRBJ2-2|.
TGTGCCAGCAGCGGAATCGGGGAGCTGTTTTTT
CASSGIGELFF
>TRBV7-8|.|TRBJ2-7|.
TGTGCCAGCAGCCCGGACAGCCCTTTCTACGAGCAGTACTTC
CASSPDSPFYEQYF
>TRBV28|.|TRBJ1-1|.
TGTGCCAGCAGTCCTGGACAGCACACTGAAGCTTTCTTT
CASSPGQHTEAFF
>TRBV10-1|.|TRBJ1-2|.
TGCGCCAGCAGCCCTAACACTGGATCTAACTATGGCTACACCTTC
CASSPNTGSNYGYTF
>TRBV19|.|TRBJ1-5|once
TGTGCCAGTAGTTCGACAGGAGGTCGGAATCAGCCCCAGCATTTT
CASSSTGGRNQPQHF
>TRBV19|.|TRBJ1-2|.
TGTGCCAGTACCCGAGGTATAGGGCTCGATGGCTACACCTTC
CASTRGIGLDGYTF
>TRBV7-2|TRBD2|TRBJ2-1|.
TGTGCCAGCAGCTTAAGAGGGAGGGGCGGTGAGCAGTTCTTC
CASSLRGRGGEQFF
>TRBV19|TRBD2|TRBJ2-1|.
TGTGCCAGTAGTAGTTTACTAGCGAACGACGGGCATGAGCAGTTCTTC
CASSSLLANDGHEQFF
>TRBV5-4|.|TRBJ1-6|.
TGTGCCAGCAGCCCGACATCCTCGTTACCCCTCCACTTT
CASSPTSSLPLHF
>TRBV20-1|.|TRBJ1-2|.
TGCAGTGCTAGTTCTTGGCAGGGTCTTGGCTACACCTTC
CSASSWQGLGYTF
>TRBV14|TRBD2|TRBJ2-3|.
TGTGCCAGCAGCCAAGGACTAGCGGGAGAAGTAACAGATACGCAGTATTTT
CASSQGLAGEVTDTQYF
>TRBV4-1|TRBD2|TRBJ2-2|once
TGCGCCAGCAGCCAAATAGCGGGAGCGAACACCGGGGAGCTGTTTTTT
CASSQIAGANTGELFF
>TRBV5-1|TRBD1|TRBJ1-2|.
TGCGCCAGCAGCTCGGGGACAGGGGCATATGGCTACACCTTC
CASSSGTGAYGYTF
>TRBV21-1|.|TRBJ1-1|.
TGTGCCAGCAGCAAACATCAACCGGGACAGGGCCCTTACATGAACACTGAAGCTTTCTTT
CASSKHQPGQGPYMNTEAFF
>TRBV2|.|TRBJ2-7|.
TGTGCCAGCAGAGGAGACAGATACGAGCAGTACTTC
CASRGDRYEQYF
>TRBV6-1|TRBD2|TRBJ2-1|.
TGTGCCAGCAGTGAAAAGAGAGCTAGCGGAGCTTCCTACAATGAGCAGTTCTTC
CASSEKRASGASYNEQFF
>TRBV5-1|.|TRBJ1-1|.
TGCGCCAGCAGCTTGGCAAGCTACACTGAAGCTTTCTTT
CASSLASYTEAFF
>TRBV10-2|.|TRBJ1-5|.
TGCGCCAGCAGTGAGGCGATTCAGCCCCAGCATTTT
CASSEAIQPQHF
>TRBV7-9|TRBD2|TRBJ2-3|.
TGTGCCAGCAGCAAGGGACTAGCGGAATCCAGCACAGATACGCAGTATTTT
CASSKGLAESSTDTQYF
>TRBV6-5|.|TRBJ2-2|.
TGTGCCAGCTTCCAGGGACCGAGGGACACCGGGGAGCTGTTTTTT
CASFQGPRDTGELFF
>TRBV30|.|TRBJ1-6|.
TGTGCCTGGAGTCGGAGGGGGAGAAATTCACCCCTCCACTTT
CAWSRRGRNSPLHF
>TRBV28|.|TRBJ2-1|.
TGTGCCGCCTTGGCAGGGCCAGGGAATGAGCAGTTCTTC
CAALAGPGNEQFF
>TRBV28|.|TRBJ1-2|.
TGTGCCAGCAGTTTAGATACGGGCAGCGGCTACACCTTC
CASSLDTGSGYTF
>TRBV30|.|TRBJ1-2|few
TGTGCCTGGAGTGTACGGGGCCCACGAGGCTATGGCTACACCTTC
CAWSVRGPRGYGYTF
>TRBV28|.|TRBJ2-6|.
TGTGCCAGCAGTACCCGACCTTCTGGGGCCAACGTCCTGACTTTC
CASSTRPSGANVLTF
>TRBV6-5|.|TRBJ1-5|.
TGTGCCAGCAGTTACTCCGCTAATAGCAATCAGCCCCAGCATTTT
CASSYSANSNQPQHF
>TRBV7-8|.|TRBJ2-3|.
TGTGCCGGGGGCGGGGGTGGCACAGATACGCAGTATTTT
CAGGGGGTDTQYF
>TRBV6-2/TRBV6-3|.|TRBJ2-3|.
TGTGCCAGCAGTACCGCCGGGACTTTTCCGTATTTT
CASSTAGTFPYF
>TRBV5-1|.|TRBJ1-1|.
TGCGCCAGCAGCTTGGCTCGGGAGCATGAAGCTTTCTTT
CASSLAREHEAFF
>TRBV6-5|TRBD1|TRBJ1-5|.
TGTGCCAGCAGTCAGTCCAGGGGGCGGGCGCCCCAGCATTTT
CASSQSRGRAPQHF
>TRBV7-9|TRBD1|TRBJ2-2|once
TGTGCCAGCAGCTTACAGGGGACTGGGACAGGGTCCACCGGGGAGCTGTTTTTT
CASSLQGTGTGSTGELFF
>TRBV24-1|.|TRBJ2-1|.
TGTGCCACCAGCAGGGCTGCATATTCCTACAATGAGCAGTTCTTC
CATSRAAYSYNEQFF
>TRBV2|TRBD1|TRBJ2-2|.
TGTGCCAGCACCACCAGGGGGCAGCCTGCCGGGGAGCTGTTTTTT
CASTTRGQPAGELFF
>TRBV19|.|TRBJ2-6|.
TGTGCCAGTAGTATAATTCAGGGGGGATCTGGGGCCAACGTCCTGACTTTC
CASSIIQGGSGANVLTF
>TRBV28|.|TRBJ1-5|.
TGTGCCAGCCTAGTGCGCTTCAATCAGCCCCAGCATTTT
CASLVRFNQPQHF
>TRBV18|.|TRBJ2-5|.
TGTGCCAGCTCACCAGAAGAAGAGACCCAGTACTTC
CASSPEEETQYF
>TRBV9|.|TRBJ1-5|few
TGTGCCAGCAGCGTAGACGGCACCCTTCAGCGGCCCCAGCATTTT
CASSVDGTLQRPQHF
>TRBV24-1|TRBD2|TRBJ2-1|.
TGTGCCACCAGTGAGTTGACGGGAGGGCCTAATGAGCAGTTCTTC
CATSELTGGPNEQFF